This T cell receptor (beta chain) is from a study of blood T cells in healthy people across ages. The germline gives CDR1 LGHDT, CDR2 YNNKEL (reference sequence). V shed 3 bases, J shed 1 base, and the junction held 0 bases outside the gene matches. This CDR3 is 14 amino acids long. A second about 7 to 11 cycle PCR used barcoded and J-beta primers. TCRdb fed the 5' RACE reads into MiXCR, producing one record per CDR3 protein. The sample carries roughly 1.4 million distinct CDR3 sequences, approximately 59% recorded once. General observations from the study: Expanded clonotype changes were possibly confounded by unknown donor CMV status.

On this clonotype itself: Its cognate antigen is unknown.

The chain recombines TRBV3-1 with TRBJ2-4; 7 bases fit TRBD2. This clonotype was sampled from a man younger than 35 in good health. The sample was blood. The CDR3 DNA follows: TGTGCCAGCAGCCAGCGGGGGGCCAAAAACATTCAGTACTTC. It encodes CASSQRGAKNIQYF. Full variable domain (missing parts from reference TRBV3-1 and TRBJ2-4): DTAVSQTPKYLVTQMGNDKSIKCEQNLGHDTMYWYKQDSKKFLKIMFSYNNKELIINETVPNRFSPKSPDKAHLNLHINSLELGDSAVYFCASSQRGAKNIQYFGAGTRLSVL.